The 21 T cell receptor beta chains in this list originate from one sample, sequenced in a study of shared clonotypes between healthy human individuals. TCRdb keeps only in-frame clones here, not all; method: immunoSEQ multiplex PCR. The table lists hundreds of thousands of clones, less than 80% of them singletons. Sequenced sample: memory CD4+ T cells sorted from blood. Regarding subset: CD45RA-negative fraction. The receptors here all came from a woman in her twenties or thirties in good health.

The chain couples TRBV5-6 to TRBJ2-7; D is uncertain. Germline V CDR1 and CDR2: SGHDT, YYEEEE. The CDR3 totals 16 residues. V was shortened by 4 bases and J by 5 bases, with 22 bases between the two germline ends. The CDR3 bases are TGTGCCAGCAGCCACGTCAGCAGCTTGGGGTCCCACGAGCAGTACTTC. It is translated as CASSHVSSLGSHEQYF.

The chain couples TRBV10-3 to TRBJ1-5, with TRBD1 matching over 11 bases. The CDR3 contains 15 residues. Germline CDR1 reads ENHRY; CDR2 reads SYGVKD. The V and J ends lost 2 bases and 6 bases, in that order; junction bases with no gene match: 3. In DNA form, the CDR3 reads TGTGCCATCAGTGAGCCGGGACAGGGGGTTCAGCCCCAGCATTTT. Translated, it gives CAISEPGQGVQPQHF.

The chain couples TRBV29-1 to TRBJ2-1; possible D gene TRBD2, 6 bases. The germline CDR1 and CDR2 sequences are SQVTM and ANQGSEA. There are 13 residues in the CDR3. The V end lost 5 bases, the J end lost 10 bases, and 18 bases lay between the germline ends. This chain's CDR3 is CSVRLTGEGEQFF. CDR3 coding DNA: TGCAGCGTTAGATTAACGGGAGAAGGGGAGCAGTTCTTC.

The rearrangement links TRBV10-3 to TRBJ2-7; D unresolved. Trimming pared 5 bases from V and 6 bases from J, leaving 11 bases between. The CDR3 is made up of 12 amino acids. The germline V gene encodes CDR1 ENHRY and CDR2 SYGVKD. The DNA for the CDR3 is TGTGCCATCAGTACAGCCTCCCGCGAGCAGTACTTC. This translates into CAISTASREQYF.

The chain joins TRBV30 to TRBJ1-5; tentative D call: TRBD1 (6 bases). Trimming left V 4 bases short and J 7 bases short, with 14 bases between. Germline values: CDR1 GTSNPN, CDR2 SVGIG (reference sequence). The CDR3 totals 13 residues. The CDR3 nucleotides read TGTGCCTGGAATACAGGGAATCGCCAGCCCCAGCATTTT. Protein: CAWNTGNRQPQHF.

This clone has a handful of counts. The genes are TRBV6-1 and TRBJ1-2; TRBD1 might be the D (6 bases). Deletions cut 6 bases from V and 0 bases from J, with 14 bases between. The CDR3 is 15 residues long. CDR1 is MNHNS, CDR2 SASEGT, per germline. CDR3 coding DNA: TGTGCCAGCAGGAATTCCGGGACAACTAACTATGGCTACACCTTC. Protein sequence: CASRNSGTTNYGYTF.

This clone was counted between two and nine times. The CDR3 coding sequence is TGTGCCATCGCGCAGAACACTGAAGCTTTCTTT. Its translation: CAIAQNTEAFF. The chain combines TRBV10-3 with TRBJ1-1; unclear D gene. CDR1 ENHRY and CDR2 SYGVKD come from the germline V gene. V lost 8 bases to trimming and J lost 1 base, with 5 bases between them. This CDR3 comprises 11 residues.

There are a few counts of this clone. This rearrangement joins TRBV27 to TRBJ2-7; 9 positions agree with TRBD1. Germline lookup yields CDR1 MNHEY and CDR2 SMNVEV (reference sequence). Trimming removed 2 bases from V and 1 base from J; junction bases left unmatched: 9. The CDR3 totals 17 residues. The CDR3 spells CASSLTGTGFVSYEQYF. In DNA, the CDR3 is TGTGCCAGCAGTTTAACCGGGACAGGGTTTGTTTCCTACGAGCAGTACTTC.

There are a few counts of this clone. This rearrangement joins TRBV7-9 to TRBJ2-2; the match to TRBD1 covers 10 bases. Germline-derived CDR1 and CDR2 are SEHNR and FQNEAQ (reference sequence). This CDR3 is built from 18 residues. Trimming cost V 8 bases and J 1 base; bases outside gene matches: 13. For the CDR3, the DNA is TGTGCCAGCGGGGACAGGGGTTCGGGACTAGGGAACACCGGGGAGCTGTTTTTT. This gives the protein CASGDRGSGLGNTGELFF. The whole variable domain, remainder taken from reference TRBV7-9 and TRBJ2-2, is DTGVSQNPRHKITKRGQNVTFRCDPISEHNRLYWYRQTLGQGPEFLTYFQNEAQLEKSRLLSDRFSAERPKGSFSTLEIQRTEQGDSAMYLCASGDRGSGLGNTGELFFGEGSRLTVL.

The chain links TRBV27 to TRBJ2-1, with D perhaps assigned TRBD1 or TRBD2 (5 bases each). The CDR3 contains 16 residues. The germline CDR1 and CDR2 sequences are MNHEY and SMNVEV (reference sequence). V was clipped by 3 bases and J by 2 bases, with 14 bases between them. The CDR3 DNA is TGTGCCAGCAGTTTCGAGGGCAGGGCCCCCTACAATGAGCAGTTCTTC. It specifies CASSFEGRAPYNEQFF.

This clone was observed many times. Here the CDR3 reads CASSVQPGGSSYEQYF. In DNA, the CDR3 is TGCGCCAGCAGCGTTCAGCCAGGGGGCTCCTCCTACGAGCAGTACTTC. The rearrangement joins TRBV5-1 to TRBJ2-7, with TRBD1 matching 8 bases. In germline, CDR1 is SGHRS, CDR2 YFSETQ. CDR3 length: 16 amino acids. V was clipped by 4 bases and J by 0 bases; unmatched bases: 9.

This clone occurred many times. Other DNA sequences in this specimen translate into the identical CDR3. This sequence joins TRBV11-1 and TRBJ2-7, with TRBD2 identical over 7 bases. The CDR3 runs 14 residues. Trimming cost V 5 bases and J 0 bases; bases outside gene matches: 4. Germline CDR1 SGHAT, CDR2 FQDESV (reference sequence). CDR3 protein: CASSLQRDSYEQYF. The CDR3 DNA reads TGTGCCAGCAGCCTCCAGCGGGACTCCTACGAGCAGTACTTC.

This CDR3 is CASSDRTGFNQPQHF. For the CDR3, the DNA is TGTGCCAGCAGTGACCGGACAGGGTTCAATCAGCCCCAGCATTTT. This chain links TRBV6-4 with TRBJ1-5; TRBD1 agrees at 8 bases. CDR1 and CDR2 from the germline V gene are MRHNA and SNTAGT. The ends lost 2 bases at V and 3 bases at J; junction bases unmatched: 3. There are 15 residues in the CDR3.

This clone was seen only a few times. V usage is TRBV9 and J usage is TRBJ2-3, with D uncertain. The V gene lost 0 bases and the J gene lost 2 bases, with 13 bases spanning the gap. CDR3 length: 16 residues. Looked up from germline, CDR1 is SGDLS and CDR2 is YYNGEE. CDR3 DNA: TGTGCCAGCAGCGTAGGGTTGTCGGCAGACACAGATACGCAGTATTTT. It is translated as CASSVGLSADTDTQYF. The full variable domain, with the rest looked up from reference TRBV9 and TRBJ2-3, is DSGVTQTPKHLITATGQRVTLRCSPRSGDLSVYWYQQSLDQGLQFLIQYYNGEERAKGNILERFSAQQFPDLHSELNLSSLELGDSALYFCASSVGLSADTDTQYFGPGTRLTVL.

CDR3 in amino acids: CASSIASGGTDTQYF. The DNA of the CDR3 is TGTGCCAGCAGCATTGCTAGCGGGGGCACAGATACGCAGTATTTT. The chain is built from TRBV9 and TRBJ2-3, with TRBD2 identical over 9 bases. The CDR3 spans 15 residues. V was clipped by 4 bases and J by 1 base; unmatched bases: 4. Germline assignment: CDR1 SGDLS and CDR2 YYNGEE.

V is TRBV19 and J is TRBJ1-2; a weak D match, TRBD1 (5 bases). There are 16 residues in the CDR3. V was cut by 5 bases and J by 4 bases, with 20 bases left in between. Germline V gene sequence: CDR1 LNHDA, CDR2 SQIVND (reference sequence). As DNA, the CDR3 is TGTGCCAGTAGTTTGCCGGGGGTTTCGAGTGGCTATGGCTACACCTTC. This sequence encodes CASSLPGVSSGYGYTF.

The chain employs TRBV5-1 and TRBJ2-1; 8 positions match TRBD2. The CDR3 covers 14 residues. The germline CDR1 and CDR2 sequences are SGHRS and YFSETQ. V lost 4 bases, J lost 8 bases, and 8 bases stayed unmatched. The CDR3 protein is CASSNPAGVDEQFF. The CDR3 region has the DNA TGCGCCAGCAGCAACCCAGCGGGAGTGGATGAGCAGTTCTTC.

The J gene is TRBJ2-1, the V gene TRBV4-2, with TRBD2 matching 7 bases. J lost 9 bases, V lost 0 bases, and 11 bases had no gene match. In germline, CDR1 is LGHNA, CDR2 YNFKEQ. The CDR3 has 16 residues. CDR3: CASSQDDGGGPVEQFF. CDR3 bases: TGTGCCAGCAGCCAAGATGATGGGGGAGGGCCTGTTGAGCAGTTCTTC.

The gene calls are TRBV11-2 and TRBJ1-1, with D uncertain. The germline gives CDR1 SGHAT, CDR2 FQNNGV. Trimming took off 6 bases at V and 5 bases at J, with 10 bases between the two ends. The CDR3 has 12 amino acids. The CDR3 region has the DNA TGTGCCAGCAGGGGGTTGAGGACTGAAGCTTTCTTT. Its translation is CASRGLRTEAFF. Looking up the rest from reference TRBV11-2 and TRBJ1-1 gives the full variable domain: EAGVAQSPRYKIIEKRQSVAFWCNPISGHATLYWYQQILGQGPKLLIQFQNNGVVDDSQLPKDRFSAERLKGVDSTLKIQPAKLEDSAVYLCASRGLRTEAFFGQGTRLTVV.

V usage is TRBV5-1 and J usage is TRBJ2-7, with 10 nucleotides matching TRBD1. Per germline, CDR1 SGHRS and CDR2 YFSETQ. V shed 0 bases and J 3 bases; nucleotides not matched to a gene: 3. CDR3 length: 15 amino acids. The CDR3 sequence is CASSLAGTGDYEQYF. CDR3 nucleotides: TGCGCCAGCAGCTTGGCCGGGACAGGGGACTACGAGCAGTACTTC.

The CDR3 nucleotides read TGTGCCAGCCGGCAGGGCTCCTACAATGAGCAGTTCTTC. Its translation: CASRQGSYNEQFF. V usage is TRBV5-4 and J usage is TRBJ2-1; a possible D gene is TRBD1 (5 bases). The CDR3 totals 13 residues. V lost 7 bases and J 0 bases, leaving 8 bases between the germline ends. Looked up from germline, CDR1 is SGHNT and CDR2 is YYREEE (reference sequence).